This TCR beta chain was retrieved from a study of T cell clonotyping in hematopoietic cell transplantation. Overall study results and limits: No sorting was done, leaving CD4 and CD8 contributions mixed. Recipient TCR diversity dropped after transplant; expanded clonotypes rose from day 30 to 180. At the given depth, recipient repertoires were over 97% de novo clonotypes. Broader posttransplant TCR repertoire diversity was predicted by graft donor and pretransplant recipient Inverse Simpson Index values.

Generated by immunoSEQ multiplex PCR, the TCRdb table keeps only in-frame clones and is missing some. The top ten clones hold 2.7% of a sample with 15,000 or so clones, roughly nine tenths of them seen once. On this clone itself: The antigen is unknown.

Germline assignment: CDR1 MDHEN and CDR2 SYDVKM. J gave up 5 bases and V 4 bases, and 10 bases lay outside the gene matches. The CDR3 runs 16 residues. The clonotype originates from a man over 45 in good health. Some clones in this sample may be carry-over from other donors' samples. V is TRBV28 and J is TRBJ1-4, with TRBD1 identical over 7 bases. The sequenced sample was peripheral blood mononuclear cells. The CDR3 DNA reads TGTGCCAGCAGTTCCTCGACAGGGTACGGAAATGAAAAACTGTTTTTT. This translates into CASSSSTGYGNEKLFF.